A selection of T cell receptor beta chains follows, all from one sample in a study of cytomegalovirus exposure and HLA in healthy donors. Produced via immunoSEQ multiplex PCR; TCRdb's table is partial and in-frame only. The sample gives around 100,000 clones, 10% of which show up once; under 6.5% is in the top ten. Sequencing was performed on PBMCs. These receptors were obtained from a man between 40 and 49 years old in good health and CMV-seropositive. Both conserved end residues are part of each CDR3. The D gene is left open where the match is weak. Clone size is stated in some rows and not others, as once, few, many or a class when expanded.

CDR3nt: TGTGCCAGCAGCTACGATCAAGGGGGCGGTGGCAATCAGTCCCAGCATTTT
CDR3aa: CASSYDQGGGGNQSQHF
v_gene: TRBV5-8
j_gene: TRBJ1-5
abundance: -
len: 17
d_gene: TRBD1

CDR3nt: TGTGCCAGAAGCCCTACTAGCGGGGAAGACACCGGGGAGCTGTTTTTT
CDR3aa: CARSPTSGEDTGELFF
v_gene: TRBV5-3
j_gene: TRBJ2-2
abundance: -
len: 16
d_gene: TRBD2

CDR3nt: TGTGCCAGCAGCGTAGGACCGGAGGGCACCGGGGAGCTGTTTTTT
CDR3aa: CASSVGPEGTGELFF
v_gene: TRBV9
j_gene: TRBJ2-2
abundance: few
len: 15
d_gene: -

CDR3nt: TGCAGCGTCCTTACAGGGCTGAGTGAGGCTTTCTTT
CDR3aa: CSVLTGLSEAFF
v_gene: TRBV29-1
j_gene: TRBJ1-1
abundance: few
len: 12
d_gene: -

CDR3nt: TGTGCCACCAGCAGATGGGACAGGGCGCCTGAAGCTTTCTTT
CDR3aa: CATSRWDRAPEAFF
v_gene: TRBV15
j_gene: TRBJ1-1
abundance: -
len: 14
d_gene: TRBD1

CDR3nt: TGTGCCAGCCTCGACACGTTTACCTACGAGCAGTACTTC
CDR3aa: CASLDTFTYEQYF
v_gene: TRBV28
j_gene: TRBJ2-7
abundance: -
len: 13
d_gene: -

CDR3nt: TGTGCCAGCAGCGGGGCAGCGGGAGTGTTCAATGAGCAGTTCTTC
CDR3aa: CASSGAAGVFNEQFF
v_gene: TRBV9
j_gene: TRBJ2-1
abundance: few
len: 15
d_gene: TRBD2

CDR3nt: TGCGCCAGCAGCCAGGACCCTAGCGGGAACTACAATGAGCAGTTCTTC
CDR3aa: CASSQDPSGNYNEQFF
v_gene: TRBV4-1
j_gene: TRBJ2-1
abundance: -
len: 16
d_gene: TRBD2

CDR3nt: TGTGCCAGCGGCCGCGAGCGGGAGAGCACAGATACGCAGTATTTT
CDR3aa: CASGRERESTDTQYF
v_gene: TRBV25-1
j_gene: TRBJ2-3
abundance: -
len: 15
d_gene: TRBD2

CDR3nt: TGTGCCAGCAGCCATCCGGGACTAGTTCGGGACGAGCAGTACTTC
CDR3aa: CASSHPGLVRDEQYF
v_gene: TRBV14
j_gene: TRBJ2-7
abundance: few
len: 15
d_gene: TRBD2

CDR3nt: TGTGCCAGCAGTCCCGCCGAGGCCCTCCGCGGGGAGCTGTTTTTT
CDR3aa: CASSPAEALRGELFF
v_gene: TRBV5-6
j_gene: TRBJ2-2
abundance: few
len: 15
d_gene: -

CDR3nt: TGTGCCAGCAGTGTGGTGAGAAACACTGAAGCTTTCTTT
CDR3aa: CASSVVRNTEAFF
v_gene: TRBV2
j_gene: TRBJ1-1
abundance: -
len: 13
d_gene: -

CDR3nt: TGCGCCAGCAGCTTGGGATTGCCTAGCGGGACCAATGAGCAGTTCTTC
CDR3aa: CASSLGLPSGTNEQFF
v_gene: TRBV5-1
j_gene: TRBJ2-1
abundance: -
len: 16
d_gene: TRBD2

CDR3nt: TGTGCCAGCAGCCTCCGCGGGGGCGCAGAGACCCAGTACTTC
CDR3aa: CASSLRGGAETQYF
v_gene: TRBV7-3
j_gene: TRBJ2-5
abundance: -
len: 14
d_gene: -

CDR3nt: TGTGCCAGCAGCAATTCTAGGAACTGGGAGCAGTACTTC
CDR3aa: CASSNSRNWEQYF
v_gene: TRBV27
j_gene: TRBJ2-7
abundance: -
len: 13
d_gene: -

CDR3nt: TGTGCCAGCATCCGAAGAGAGGGAAATACGCAGTATTTT
CDR3aa: CASIRREGNTQYF
v_gene: TRBV7-9
j_gene: TRBJ2-3
abundance: few
len: 13
d_gene: -

CDR3nt: TGTGCCAGTAATCCGCGGGCGGGAGAGCAGTACTTC
CDR3aa: CASNPRAGEQYF
v_gene: TRBV6-5
j_gene: TRBJ2-7
abundance: -
len: 12
d_gene: -

CDR3nt: TGTGCCAGCAGTTTACCAGGGGTATTGGTTCGGCAAGGTGAGCAGTTCTTC
CDR3aa: CASSLPGVLVRQGEQFF
v_gene: TRBV28
j_gene: TRBJ2-1
abundance: -
len: 17
d_gene: -

CDR3nt: TGCGCCAGCTTTCCGGGACAGGGGCGAGAGACCCAGTACTTC
CDR3aa: CASFPGQGRETQYF
v_gene: TRBV5-1
j_gene: TRBJ2-5
abundance: few
len: 14
d_gene: TRBD1

CDR3nt: TGTGCCAGCAGCTTAGTGAATAACGGGGGGGGGTACGATACGCAGTATTTT
CDR3aa: CASSLVNNGGGYDTQYF
v_gene: TRBV7-6
j_gene: TRBJ2-3
abundance: few
len: 17
d_gene: TRBD2

CDR3nt: TGCGCCAGCAGCCTAAGGGAGGATTTCTCCTACGAGCAGTACTTC
CDR3aa: CASSLREDFSYEQYF
v_gene: TRBV4-1
j_gene: TRBJ2-7
abundance: -
len: 15
d_gene: -

CDR3nt: TGTGCCAGCAGCTTAGATCTCGACAGCTACGAGCAGTACTTC
CDR3aa: CASSLDLDSYEQYF
v_gene: TRBV11-3
j_gene: TRBJ2-7
abundance: -
len: 14
d_gene: -

CDR3nt: TGTGCCAGCAGTGCGGTTGTTGGCACAGATACGCAGTATTTT
CDR3aa: CASSAVVGTDTQYF
v_gene: TRBV6-1
j_gene: TRBJ2-3
abundance: few
len: 14
d_gene: -

CDR3nt: TGTGCCAGCAGCTCCGTCAAACAGGGAAATCAGCCCCAGCATTTT
CDR3aa: CASSSVKQGNQPQHF
v_gene: TRBV13
j_gene: TRBJ1-5
abundance: -
len: 15
d_gene: -

CDR3nt: TGTGCCAGCAGCCTAGGGGGGGGGCAAGAGACCCAGTACTTC
CDR3aa: CASSLGGGQETQYF
v_gene: TRBV7-3
j_gene: TRBJ2-5
abundance: -
len: 14
d_gene: -

CDR3nt: TGTGCCAGCAGCCTTGGGGGCGGGAGGACCTACGAGCAGTACTTC
CDR3aa: CASSLGGGRTYEQYF
v_gene: TRBV11-2
j_gene: TRBJ2-7
abundance: -
len: 15
d_gene: TRBD2

CDR3nt: TGTGCCAGCAGCCGGGGCGGGGCGGGGGGCTATGGCTACACCTTC
CDR3aa: CASSRGGAGGYGYTF
v_gene: TRBV5-5
j_gene: TRBJ1-2
abundance: few
len: 15
d_gene: -

CDR3nt: TGTGCCAGTAGTAACGTGGCCCACCAGTACGAGCAGTACTTC
CDR3aa: CASSNVAHQYEQYF
v_gene: TRBV19
j_gene: TRBJ2-7
abundance: few
len: 14
d_gene: -

CDR3nt: TGTGCCAGTCACAACTCCTACGAGCAGTACTTC
CDR3aa: CASHNSYEQYF
v_gene: TRBV2
j_gene: TRBJ2-7
abundance: few
len: 11
d_gene: -

CDR3nt: TGTGCCAGCAGCGCCGGACAGAAGGGGGCAGAGACCCAGTACTTC
CDR3aa: CASSAGQKGAETQYF
v_gene: TRBV11-3
j_gene: TRBJ2-5
abundance: few
len: 15
d_gene: TRBD1

CDR3nt: TGTGCCAGCAGCTTCGACGCGGGGCTGAACACTGAAGCTTTCTTT
CDR3aa: CASSFDAGLNTEAFF
v_gene: TRBV5-4
j_gene: TRBJ1-1
abundance: -
len: 15
d_gene: -

CDR3nt: TGTGCCAGCAGCCCATGGGACAGTTCTAGCTCCTACAATGAGCAGTTCTTC
CDR3aa: CASSPWDSSSSYNEQFF
v_gene: TRBV7-9
j_gene: TRBJ2-1
abundance: few
len: 17
d_gene: TRBD1

CDR3nt: TGTGCCAGCAGCGGCGGGGGGACGGATGAGCAGTTCTTC
CDR3aa: CASSGGGTDEQFF
v_gene: TRBV9
j_gene: TRBJ2-1
abundance: -
len: 13
d_gene: TRBD2